Each of the 16 T cell receptor beta chains below was sequenced from the same sample in a study of glioma-infiltrating T cells. Using RNA template, CDR3s of TCR alpha and beta were amplified with iRepertoire arm-PCR. TCRdb analysed the multiplex PCR reads with MiXCR anew, one entry per CDR3 protein. The profile covers roughly 200,000 distinct CDR3 sequences, with more than 30% appearing a single time and 20% to 25% taken by the ten largest. Sequencing was done on a sample of glioma tissue, nonneoplastic brain tissue, or PBMCs (not recorded which). These receptors were taken from a human donor with low-grade glioma or glioblastoma, undergoing nonglioma brain surgery, or in good health (not recorded which).

This clonotype appeared many times. The chain couples TRBV6-1 to TRBJ1-2, with D possibly being TRBD1 (5 bases). This CDR3 is built from 13 residues. Germline V gene data show CDR1 as MNHNS and CDR2 as SASEGT. Trimming shortened V by 2 bases and J by 3 bases, and 7 bases separated the two germline ends. Written as DNA, the CDR3 is TGTGCCAGCAGTGAAAGCAGGGACTATGGCTACACCTTC. The encoded protein is CASSESRDYGYTF.

This clonotype has at least ten counts. J is TRBJ2-5 and V is TRBV20-1, with a weak D call TRBD2 (7 bases). This CDR3 contains 16 residues. The germline V gene has CDR1 DFQATT and CDR2 SNEGSKA (reference sequence). The germline V and J ends were trimmed by 3 bases and 2 bases, with 19 bases remaining between them. This CDR3 is CSASWGGLWAQETQYF. The CDR3, as DNA: TGCAGTGCTAGCTGGGGGGGGCTATGGGCACAAGAGACCCAGTACTTC.

With respect to this clonotype: This sequence may be a read error, since a much larger clone differs from it by one base. The rearrangement links TRBV19 to TRBJ1-5; 7 nucleotides line up with TRBD1. This CDR3 has 16 residues. Germline CDR1 reads LNHDA; CDR2 reads SQIVND (reference sequence). The CDR3 here is CASIGAQGILGQRQHF. CDR3 DNA sequence: TGTGCCAGTATCGGGGCACAGGGGATTTTGGGTCAGCGCCAGCATTTT. Full variable domain (outside the CDR3, taken from reference TRBV19 and TRBJ1-5): DGGITQSPKYLFRKEGQNVTLSCEQNLNHDAMYWYRQDPGQGLRLIYYSQIVNDFQKGDIAEGYSVSREKKESFPLTVTSAQKNPTAFYLCASIGAQGILGQRQHFGDGTRLSIL.

A remark on this clonotype: A much larger clone sits a single nucleotide away, making a read error possible. The chain uses TRBV4-1 and TRBJ2-7, with no clear D. The CDR3 has 16 amino acids. In germline, CDR1 is MGHRA, CDR2 YSYEKL. Trimming stripped 2 bases from V and 5 bases from J, with 19 bases between. The CDR3 reads CASSQPTSGGGNEQYF. DNA of the CDR3: TGCGCCAGCAGCCAACCCACCTCGGGCGGCGGAAACGAGCAGTACTTC.

A remark on this clonotype: Sequence at one end of the junction differs from germline and may be a read error. The rearrangement joins TRBV28 to TRBJ2-2; TRBD1 or TRBD2 may be the D gene (5 bases each). The CDR3 consists of 15 residues. CDR1 is MDHEN, CDR2 SYDVKM, per germline. The CDR3 bases are TGTGCCAGCAGTTTCTGGGGGACCAACACCGGGGAGCTGTCCTTT. Translating gives CASSFWGTNTGELSF.

This clonotype occurred many times. J is TRBJ1-1 and V is TRBV20-1, with 12 bases lining up with TRBD1. V trimming: 6 bases; J trimming: 1 base; junction bases outside the gene matches: 9. CDR3 size: 16 residues. Germline V CDR1 and CDR2: DFQATT, SNEGSKA (reference sequence). The CDR3 DNA reads TGCAGTGCAGTCCCGGGACAGGGGGCGGGGAACACTGAAGCTTTCTTT. Translated: CSAVPGQGAGNTEAFF.

Ten or more counts support this clonotype. The chain links TRBV6-2 or TRBV6-3 to TRBJ2-1; D unclear. This CDR3 spans 14 amino acids. Looked up from germline, CDR1 is MNHEY and CDR2 is SVGEGT. The V and J ends lost 0 bases and 8 bases respectively, with 11 bases between them. CDR3 loop: CASSYSIDGDEQFF. The CDR3 DNA reads TGTGCCAGCAGTTACTCGATTGACGGCGATGAGCAGTTCTTC.

The chain couples TRBV20-1 to TRBJ1-1, with D hard to call. This CDR3 contains 14 residues. Per germline, CDR1 DFQATT and CDR2 SNEGSKA (reference sequence). V lost 2 bases to trimming and J lost 0 bases, with 10 bases between them. The CDR3 DNA reads as TGCAGTGCTAGATCGGGCCGCATGAACACTGAAGCTTTCTTT. This sequence encodes CSARSGRMNTEAFF.

This clonotype was seen repeatedly, ten times or more. This chain uses TRBV28 with TRBJ2-7; D perhaps matches TRBD2 (6 bases). Per germline, CDR1 MDHEN and CDR2 SYDVKM. V lost 4 bases, J lost 7 bases, and 14 bases lay in between. There are 13 residues in the CDR3. CDR3 in amino acids: CASSYGTSWEQYF. The CDR3 bases are TGTGCCAGCAGTTACGGGACTTCGTGGGAGCAGTACTTC.

This clonotype was detected only a few times. The genes are TRBV29-1 and TRBJ2-4, with TRBD1 matching 7 bases. Germline V gives CDR1 SQVTM, CDR2 ANQGSEA. This CDR3 is built from 14 residues. V lost 7 bases to trimming and J lost 5 bases; unmatched junction nucleotides: 11. The CDR3 protein is CSAKRGDSQNIQYF. The CDR3, as DNA: TGCAGCGCAAAACGTGGGGACAGTCAAAACATTCAGTACTTC.

This clonotype appeared many times. The rearrangement uses TRBV18 and TRBJ2-1; D not resolved. V was cut by 1 base and J by 2 bases, with 3 bases left in between. Germline V gene data show CDR1 as KGHSH and CDR2 as LQKENI. This CDR3 is built from 13 residues. The CDR3 region has the DNA TGTGCCAGCTCACCACTCCCCTACAATGAGCAGTTCTTC. Translation gives CASSPLPYNEQFF.

This clonotype came up many times. J is TRBJ2-7 and V is TRBV7-2; 7 nucleotides match TRBD1. Looked up from germline, CDR1 is SGHTA and CDR2 is FQGNSA. V trimming: 4 bases; J trimming: 3 bases; junction bases outside the gene matches: 9. The CDR3 runs 15 residues. The CDR3 here is CASSSTSDRVYEQYF. The DNA of the CDR3 is TGTGCCAGCAGCTCCACCTCCGACAGGGTCTACGAGCAGTACTTC.

Concerning this clonotype itself: The conserved final phenylalanine or tryptophan is absent from the CDR3, which likely points to a read error. The chain uses TRBV27 and TRBJ2-7, with D perhaps matching TRBD2 (6 bases). V dropped 3 bases and J dropped 4 bases, with 10 bases sitting between them. This CDR3 has 13 residues. CDR1 and CDR2 from the germline V gene are MNHEY and SMNVEV (reference sequence). The CDR3 sequence is CASSLGGEYEQYL. CDR3 sequence (DNA): TGTGCCAGCAGTTTGGGCGGGGAGTACGAGCAGTACCTC.

Regarding this clonotype: A much larger clone differs by one base, so this may be a read error. The chain recombines TRBV29-1 with TRBJ1-2; 9 positions agree with TRBD1. Germline V gene sequence: CDR1 SQVTM, CDR2 ANQGSEA. V shed 4 bases, J shed 5 bases, and the junction held 5 bases outside the gene matches. The length of the CDR3 is 13 residues. CDR3 coding DNA: TGCAGCGTTGGGACAGGGGAGGAATATGGCTACACCTTC. Translated: CSVGTGEEYGYTF.

This clonotype was seen many times. The rearrangement links TRBV29-1 to TRBJ1-1; D might be TRBD1 (5 bases). CDR3 length: 11 amino acids. Germline V CDR1 and CDR2: SQVTM, ANQGSEA. V lost 5 bases, J lost 5 bases, and 9 bases lay in between. The CDR3 bases are TGCAGCGTTTCCGCAGGGACTGAAGCTTTCTTT. It codes for CSVSAGTEAFF. The complete variable domain, with remaining parts taken from reference TRBV29-1 and TRBJ1-1, reads SAVISQKPSRDICQRGTSLTIQCQVDSQVTMMFWYRQQPGQSLTLIATANQGSEATYESGFVIDKFPISRPNLTFSTLTVSNMSPEDSSIYLCSVSAGTEAFFGQGTRLTVV.

This clonotype was seen many times. The rearrangement joins TRBV28 to TRBJ1-6; 9 bases are shared with TRBD1. This CDR3 is 15 amino acids long. Germline CDR1 is MDHEN and CDR2 is SYDVKM. V shed 5 bases, J shed 10 bases, and the junction held 9 bases outside the gene matches. This CDR3 is CASSLPGQGWSPLHF. CDR3 bases: TGTGCCAGCAGTCTTCCGGGACAGGGTTGGTCACCCCTCCACTTT.